This T cell receptor (beta chain) was sequenced for a study of immune evolution from preneoplasia to lung adenocarcinoma. Study-level findings and limits: Highest clonality occurred in KRAS-mutant, not EGFR-mutant or double wild-type, nodules. Normal lung had highest clonality; later lesions appeared denser, more diverse.

TCRdb's table, derived via immunoSEQ multiplex PCR, lists solely in-frame clones and lacks some. The sample consists of around 2,500 clones, around four fifths of them appearing once. Germline CDR1 GTSNPN, CDR2 SVGIG (reference sequence). V trimming: 5 bases; J trimming: 5 bases; junction bases outside the gene matches: 5. The CDR3 extends over 15 amino acids. As concerns this clone: The antigen remains undetermined.

The material sequenced was FFPE invasive lung adenocarcinoma tissue. The chain couples TRBV30 to TRBJ2-2; 13 bases fit TRBD2. This clonotype was obtained from a person aged 55-80 years with invasive lung adenocarcinoma. The DNA of the CDR3 is TGTGCCTGGCGACGGACTAGCGGGAGAACCGGGGAGCTGTTTTTT. It codes for CAWRRTSGRTGELFF.